The 8 T cell receptor beta chains listed next were all sequenced from one sample in a study of blood T cell repertoires in COVID-19 (dated by TCRdb to 2020 to 2022). The method was the immunoSEQ multiplex PCR assay. What TCRdb holds here is the immuneACCESS table cut down to in-frame rearrangements. Part of the clones is not present; checked against another copy, under half of the missing clones reflect an unresolved V gene, and the others are unexplained. This sample is represented by about 260,000 clones; around 84% of them were singletons. The ten biggest clones cover 4% to 5% of the sample. Sequencing input: peripheral blood. These receptors originate from a man in his sixties with acute or convalescent COVID-19.

The V gene is TRBV7-3, the J gene TRBJ2-2, with 11 positions matching TRBD2. CDR1 SGHTA and CDR2 FQGTGA come from the germline V gene. The CDR3 contains 17 residues. V lost 5 bases to trimming and J lost 1 base; unmatched junction nucleotides: 6. This CDR3 reads CASSPRLAGGNTGELFF. For the CDR3, the DNA is TGTGCCAGCAGCCCGAGGCTAGCGGGGGGGAACACCGGGGAGCTGTTTTTT.

As to this clone: The same CDR3 is also encoded by other DNA sequences in this sample. The V call is TRBV6-5, the J call TRBJ2-3; TRBD1 aligns across 7 bases. With V trimmed by 2 bases and J by 0 bases, 2 bases remained unmatched. Germline V gene lookup returns CDR1 MNHEY and CDR2 SVGAGI. This CDR3 comprises 15 residues. The CDR3, as DNA: TGTGCCAGCAGTTACCGGACAGGTAGCACAGATACGCAGTATTTT. Its protein product is CASSYRTGSTDTQYF.

The V call is TRBV19, the J call TRBJ1-1; D is unresolved. CDR1 is LNHDA and CDR2 is SQIVND in the germline V gene (reference sequence). The CDR3 is 13 amino acids. The ends were cut back, 1 base at V and 10 bases at J, with 13 bases in the middle. Here the CDR3 DNA reads TGTGCCAGTAGTATAGCGATTACGGGAATAGCTTTCTTT. The encoded protein is CASSIAITGIAFF. Drawing the rest from reference TRBV19 and TRBJ1-1, the complete variable domain is DGGITQSPKYLFRKEGQNVTLSCEQNLNHDAMYWYRQDPGQGLRLIYYSQIVNDFQKGDIAEGYSVSREKKESFPLTVTSAQKNPTAFYLCASSIAITGIAFFGQGTRLTVV.

The J gene is TRBJ2-5, the V gene TRBV29-1, with a weak D call TRBD1 (5 bases). Trimming stripped 6 bases from V and 5 bases from J, with 10 bases between. Germline V gene lookup returns CDR1 SQVTM and CDR2 ANQGSEA. The CDR3 totals 11 residues. In DNA, the CDR3 is TGCAGCGTCACAGGCCTGGAGACCCAGTACTTC. It codes for CSVTGLETQYF.

This clone has just one count. The V call is TRBV27, the J call TRBJ2-3; D is unclear. V was pared by 5 bases and J by 0 bases, with 9 bases between. Per the germline V gene, CDR1 is MNHEY and CDR2 is SMNVEV (reference sequence). The CDR3 runs to 14 residues. CDR3 DNA sequence: TGTGCCAGCAGTCCTTTGACTAGCACAGATACGCAGTATTTT. As protein: CASSPLTSTDTQYF.

The chain uses TRBV23-1 and TRBJ2-7, with 9 bases aligning to TRBD1. TRBV23-1 is filed as an ORF, its function uncertain. V shed 4 bases, J shed 1 base, and the junction held 8 bases outside the gene matches. CDR3 length: 16 amino acids. CDR3 coding DNA: TGCGCCAGCAGTCGCCCCGGCGGGACAGGGTCCTACGAGCAGTACTTC. Encoded protein: CASSRPGGTGSYEQYF.

The DNA for the CDR3 is TGCGCCAGCAGTTACGACAGGGGAGCAAGCTATGGCTACACCTTC. Its translation: CASSYDRGASYGYTF. This chain connects TRBV5-1 to TRBJ1-2; the match to TRBD1 covers 8 bases. Germline-derived CDR1 and CDR2 are SGHRS and YFSETQ. J was trimmed by 4 bases and V by 5 bases; bases with no gene match: 10. CDR3 length: 15 residues.

This chain connects TRBV7-2 to TRBJ2-1; 9 positions agree with TRBD2. This CDR3 spans 16 amino acids. Germline CDR1 reads SGHTA; CDR2 reads FQGNSA. Germline trimming cut 5 bases from V and 6 bases from J; bases unmatched to any gene: 11. CDR3 sequence (DNA): TGTGCCAGCAGCCTGGGGGGGCTAGCGGGACGCAATGAGCAGTTCTTC. Translated, it gives CASSLGGLAGRNEQFF.